This TCR beta chain appears in the sequencing data of a study of T cell repertoires in cytomegalovirus infection. This clonotype was found a few times. From the reads, TCRdb called clonotypes with MiXCR, one entry per CDR3 protein. Counted here are about 130,000 distinct CDR3 sequences, roughly 8.2% occurring once; the ten biggest clones make up 10%. This TCR was sampled from a human donor in good health (CMV status not recorded). Some clones in this sample may be carry-over from other donors' samples. Sample: PBMCs.

This CDR3 reads CASGTSISPLHF. CDR3 DNA sequence: TGTGCCAGCGGGACATCAATTTCACCCCTCCACTTT. V and J are TRBV2 and TRBJ1-6; a weak D match, TRBD1 (6 bases). The germline gives CDR1 SNHLY, CDR2 FYNNEI. Trimming removed 8 bases from V and 9 bases from J, with 11 bases in between. CDR3 length equals 12 residues.